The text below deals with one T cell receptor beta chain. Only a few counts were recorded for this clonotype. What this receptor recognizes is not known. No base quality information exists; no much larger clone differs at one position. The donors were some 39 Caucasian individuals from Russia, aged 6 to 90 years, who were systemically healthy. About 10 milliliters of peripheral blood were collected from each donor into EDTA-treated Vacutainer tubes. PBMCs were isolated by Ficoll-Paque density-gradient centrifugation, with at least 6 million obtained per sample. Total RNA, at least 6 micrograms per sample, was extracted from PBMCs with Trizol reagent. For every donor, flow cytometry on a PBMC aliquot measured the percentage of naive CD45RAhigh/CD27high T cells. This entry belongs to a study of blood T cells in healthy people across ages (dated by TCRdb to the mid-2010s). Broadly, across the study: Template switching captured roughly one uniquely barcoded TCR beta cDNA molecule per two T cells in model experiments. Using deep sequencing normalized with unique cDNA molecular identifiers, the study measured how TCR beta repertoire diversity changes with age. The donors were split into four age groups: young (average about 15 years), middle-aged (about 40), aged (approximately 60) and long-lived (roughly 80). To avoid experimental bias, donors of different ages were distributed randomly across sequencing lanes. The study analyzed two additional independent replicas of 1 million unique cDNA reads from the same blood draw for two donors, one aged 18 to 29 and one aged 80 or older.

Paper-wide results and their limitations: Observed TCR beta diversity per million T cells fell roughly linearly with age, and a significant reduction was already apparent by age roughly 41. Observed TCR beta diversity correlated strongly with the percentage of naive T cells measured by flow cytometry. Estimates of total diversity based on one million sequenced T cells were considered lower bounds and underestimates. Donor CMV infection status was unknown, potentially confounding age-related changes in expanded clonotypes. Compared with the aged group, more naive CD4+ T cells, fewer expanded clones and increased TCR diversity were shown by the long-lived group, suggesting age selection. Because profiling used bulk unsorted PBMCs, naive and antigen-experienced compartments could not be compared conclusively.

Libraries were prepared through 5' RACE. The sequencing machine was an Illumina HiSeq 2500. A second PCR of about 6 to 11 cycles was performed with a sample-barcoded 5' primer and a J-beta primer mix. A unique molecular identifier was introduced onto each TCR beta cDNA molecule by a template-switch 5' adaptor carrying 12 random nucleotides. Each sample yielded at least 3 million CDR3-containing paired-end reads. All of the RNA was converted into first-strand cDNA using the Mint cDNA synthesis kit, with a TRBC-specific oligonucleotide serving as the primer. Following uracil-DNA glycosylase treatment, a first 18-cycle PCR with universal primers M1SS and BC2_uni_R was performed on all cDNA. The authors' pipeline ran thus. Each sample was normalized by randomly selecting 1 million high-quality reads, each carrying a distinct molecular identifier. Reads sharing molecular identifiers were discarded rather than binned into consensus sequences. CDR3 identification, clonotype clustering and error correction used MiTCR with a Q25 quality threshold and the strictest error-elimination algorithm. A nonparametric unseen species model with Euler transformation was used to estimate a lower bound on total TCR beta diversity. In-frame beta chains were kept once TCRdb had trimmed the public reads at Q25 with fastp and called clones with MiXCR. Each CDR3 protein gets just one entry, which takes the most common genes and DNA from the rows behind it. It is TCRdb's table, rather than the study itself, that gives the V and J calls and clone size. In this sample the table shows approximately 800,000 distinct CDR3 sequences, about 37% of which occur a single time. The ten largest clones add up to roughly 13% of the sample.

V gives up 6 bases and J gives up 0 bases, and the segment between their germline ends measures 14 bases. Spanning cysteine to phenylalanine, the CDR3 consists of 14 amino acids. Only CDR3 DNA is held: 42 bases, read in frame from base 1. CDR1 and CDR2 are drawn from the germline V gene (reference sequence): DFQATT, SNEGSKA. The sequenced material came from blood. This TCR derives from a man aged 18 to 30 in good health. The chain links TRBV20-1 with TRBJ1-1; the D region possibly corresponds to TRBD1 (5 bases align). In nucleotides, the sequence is TGCAGTGCCAAACCGGCGGGGGTGAACACTGAAGCTTTCTTT. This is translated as CSAKPAGVNTEAFF.